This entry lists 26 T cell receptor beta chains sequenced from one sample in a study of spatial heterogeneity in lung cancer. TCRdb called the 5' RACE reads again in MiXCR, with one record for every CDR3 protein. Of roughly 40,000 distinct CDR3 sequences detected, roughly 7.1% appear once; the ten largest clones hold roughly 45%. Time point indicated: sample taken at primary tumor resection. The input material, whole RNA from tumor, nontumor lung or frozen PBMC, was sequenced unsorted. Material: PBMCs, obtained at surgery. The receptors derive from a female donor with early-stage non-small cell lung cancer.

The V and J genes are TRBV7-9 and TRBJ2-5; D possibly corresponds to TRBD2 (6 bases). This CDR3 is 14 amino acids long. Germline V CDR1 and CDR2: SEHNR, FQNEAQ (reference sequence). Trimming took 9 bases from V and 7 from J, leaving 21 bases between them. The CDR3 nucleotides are TGTGCCAGGAGCCGCAACACAGGAGGGGTGACCCAGTACTTC. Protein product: CARSRNTGGVTQYF.

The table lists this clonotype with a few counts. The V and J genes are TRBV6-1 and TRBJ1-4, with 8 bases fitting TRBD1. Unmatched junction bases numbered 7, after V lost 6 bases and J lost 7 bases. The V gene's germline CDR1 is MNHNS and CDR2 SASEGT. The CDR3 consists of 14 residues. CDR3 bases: TGTGCCAGCAGCTCAGGGGGCTTGGGTGAAAAACTGTTTTTT. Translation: CASSSGGLGEKLFF.

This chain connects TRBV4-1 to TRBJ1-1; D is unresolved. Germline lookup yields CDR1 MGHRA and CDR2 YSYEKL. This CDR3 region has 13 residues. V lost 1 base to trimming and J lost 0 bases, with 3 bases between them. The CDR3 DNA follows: TGCGCCAGCAGCCAAGCCATGAACACTGAAGCTTTCTTT. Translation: CASSQAMNTEAFF.

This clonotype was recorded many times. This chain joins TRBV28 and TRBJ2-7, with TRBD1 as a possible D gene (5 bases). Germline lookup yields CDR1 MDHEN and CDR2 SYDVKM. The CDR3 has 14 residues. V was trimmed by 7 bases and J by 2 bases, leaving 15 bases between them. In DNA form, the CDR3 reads TGTGCCAGCAATCCATCACAGGTTCCCTACGAGCAGTACTTC. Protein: CASNPSQVPYEQYF. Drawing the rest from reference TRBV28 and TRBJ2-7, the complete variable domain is DVKVTQSSRYLVKRTGEKVFLECVQDMDHENMFWYRQDPGLGLRLIYFSYDVKMKEKGDIPEGYSVSREKKERFSLILESASTNQTSMYLCASNPSQVPYEQYFGPGTRLTVT.

CDR3: CASSNRTSGGHEQFF. As DNA, the CDR3 is TGCGCCAGCAGCAACCGGACTAGCGGGGGACATGAGCAGTTCTTC. The rearrangement links TRBV5-1 to TRBJ2-1; 13 bases align to TRBD2. Looked up from germline, CDR1 is SGHRS and CDR2 is YFSETQ. Germline trimming cut 4 bases from V and 8 bases from J; bases unmatched to any gene: 6. This CDR3 has 15 amino acids.

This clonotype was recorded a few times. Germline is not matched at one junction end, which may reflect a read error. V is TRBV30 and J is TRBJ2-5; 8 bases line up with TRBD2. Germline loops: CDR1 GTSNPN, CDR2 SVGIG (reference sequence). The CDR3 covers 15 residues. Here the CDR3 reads CARSVLAGGQETQYF. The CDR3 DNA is TGTGCCAGGAGTGTTCTTGCGGGGGGACAAGAGACCCAGTACTTC.

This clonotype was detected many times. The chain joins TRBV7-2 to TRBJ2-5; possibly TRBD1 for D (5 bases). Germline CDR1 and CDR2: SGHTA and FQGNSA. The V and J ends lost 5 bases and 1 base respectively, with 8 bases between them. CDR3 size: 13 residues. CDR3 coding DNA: TGTGCCAGCAGCCCAAGGGGCCAAGAGACCCAGTACTTC. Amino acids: CASSPRGQETQYF.

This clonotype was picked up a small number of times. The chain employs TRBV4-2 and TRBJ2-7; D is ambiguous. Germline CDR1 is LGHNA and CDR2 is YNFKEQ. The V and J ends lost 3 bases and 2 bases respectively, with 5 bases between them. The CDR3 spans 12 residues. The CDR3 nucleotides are TGTGCCAGCAGCCACAAACCCTACGAGCAGTACTTC. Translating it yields CASSHKPYEQYF.

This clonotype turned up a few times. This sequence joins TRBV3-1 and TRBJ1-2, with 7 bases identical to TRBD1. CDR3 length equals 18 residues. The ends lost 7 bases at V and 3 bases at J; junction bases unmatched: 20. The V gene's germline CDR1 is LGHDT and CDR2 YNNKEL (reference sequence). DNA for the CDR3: TGTGCCAGCACCACATCCACACCCTTCACAGGGGTGGACTATGGCTACACCTTC. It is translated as CASTTSTPFTGVDYGYTF.

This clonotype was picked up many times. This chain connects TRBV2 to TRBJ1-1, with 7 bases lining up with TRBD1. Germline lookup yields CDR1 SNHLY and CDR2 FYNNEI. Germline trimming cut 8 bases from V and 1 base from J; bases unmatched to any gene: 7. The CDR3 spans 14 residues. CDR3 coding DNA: TGTGCCAGCGCTTCCGGGACAGAGAACACTGAAGCTTTCTTT. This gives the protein CASASGTENTEAFF.

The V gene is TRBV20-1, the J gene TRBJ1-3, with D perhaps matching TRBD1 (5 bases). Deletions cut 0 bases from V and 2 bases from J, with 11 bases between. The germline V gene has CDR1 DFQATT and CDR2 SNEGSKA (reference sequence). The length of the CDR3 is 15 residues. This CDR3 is CSARDRAGPGNTIYF. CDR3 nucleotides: TGCAGTGCTAGAGATAGAGCAGGGCCTGGAAACACCATATATTTT.

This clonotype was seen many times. The CDR3 sequence: CASSFLGRGYTF. In nucleotides, the CDR3 is TGTGCCAGCAGTTTTTTAGGACGCGGCTACACCTTC. The genes are TRBV16 and TRBJ1-2, with D unresolved. CDR1 is KGHSY and CDR2 is FQNENV in the germline V gene. This CDR3 is built from 12 residues. The V end lost 6 bases, the J end lost 8 bases, and 13 bases lay between the germline ends.

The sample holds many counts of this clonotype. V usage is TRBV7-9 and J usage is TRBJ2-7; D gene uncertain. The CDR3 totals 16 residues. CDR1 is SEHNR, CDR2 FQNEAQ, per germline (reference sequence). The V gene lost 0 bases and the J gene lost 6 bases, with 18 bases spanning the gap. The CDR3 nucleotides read TGTGCCAGCAGCTTAGCCGGCCCAGTCGTTTTCCCCGAGCAGTACTTC. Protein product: CASSLAGPVVFPEQYF.

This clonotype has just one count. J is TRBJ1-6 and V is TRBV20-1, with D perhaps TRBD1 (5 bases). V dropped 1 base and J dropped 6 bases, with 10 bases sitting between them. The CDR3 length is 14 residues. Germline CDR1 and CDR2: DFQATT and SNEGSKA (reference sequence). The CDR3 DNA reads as TGCAGTGCTAGAGGCGAGACAGTTAATTCACCCCTCCACTTT. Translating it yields CSARGETVNSPLHF.

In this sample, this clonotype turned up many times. CDR3 region: CASSPEGGLNTEAFF. CDR3 in DNA: TGTGCCAGCAGCCCCGAGGGCGGACTGAACACTGAAGCTTTCTTT. The V and J genes are TRBV7-6 and TRBJ1-1, with unresolved D. Germline loops: CDR1 SGHVS, CDR2 FNYEAQ. This CDR3 is 15 amino acids long. The V end lost 5 bases, the J end lost 0 bases, and 13 bases lay between the germline ends. The variable domain in full, with the rest retrieved from reference TRBV7-6 and TRBJ1-1, is GAGVSQSPRYKVTKRGQDVALRCDPISGHVSLYWYRQALGQGPEFLTYFNYEAQQDKSGLPNDRFSAERPEGSISTLTIQRTEQRDSAMYRCASSPEGGLNTEAFFGQGTRLTVV.

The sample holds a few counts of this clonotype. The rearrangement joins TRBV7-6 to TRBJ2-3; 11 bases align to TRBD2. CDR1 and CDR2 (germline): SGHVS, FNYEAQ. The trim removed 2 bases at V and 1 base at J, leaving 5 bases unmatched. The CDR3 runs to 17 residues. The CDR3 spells CASSLFPGLAGTDTQYF. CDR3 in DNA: TGTGCCAGCAGCTTATTCCCGGGACTAGCGGGCACAGATACGCAGTATTTT.

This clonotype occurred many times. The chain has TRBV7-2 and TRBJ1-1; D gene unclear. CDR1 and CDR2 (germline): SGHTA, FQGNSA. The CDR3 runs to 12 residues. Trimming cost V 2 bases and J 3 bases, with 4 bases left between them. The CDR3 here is CASSLQYTEAFF. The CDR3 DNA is TGTGCCAGCAGCTTACAGTACACTGAAGCTTTCTTT.

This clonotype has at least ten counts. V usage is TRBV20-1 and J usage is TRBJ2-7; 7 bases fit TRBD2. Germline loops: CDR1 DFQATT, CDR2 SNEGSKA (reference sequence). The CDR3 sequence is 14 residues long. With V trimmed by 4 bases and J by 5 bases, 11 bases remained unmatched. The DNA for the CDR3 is TGCAGTGCTAACCCGGGACTAACCCGCGACGAGCAGTACTTC. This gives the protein CSANPGLTRDEQYF.

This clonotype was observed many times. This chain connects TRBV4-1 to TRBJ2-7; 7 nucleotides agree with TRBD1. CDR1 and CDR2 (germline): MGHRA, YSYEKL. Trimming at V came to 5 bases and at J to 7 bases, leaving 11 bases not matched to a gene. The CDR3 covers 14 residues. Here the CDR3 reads CASSSRQGRKEQYF. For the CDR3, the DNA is TGCGCCAGCAGCTCACGACAGGGAAGAAAGGAGCAGTACTTC.

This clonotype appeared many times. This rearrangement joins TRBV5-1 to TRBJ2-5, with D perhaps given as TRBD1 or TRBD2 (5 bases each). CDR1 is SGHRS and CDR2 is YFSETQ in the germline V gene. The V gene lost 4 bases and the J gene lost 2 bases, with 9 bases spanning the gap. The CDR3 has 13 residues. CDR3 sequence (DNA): TGCGCCAGCAGCCCGGGGCCTCAAGAGACCCAGTACTTC. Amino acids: CASSPGPQETQYF.

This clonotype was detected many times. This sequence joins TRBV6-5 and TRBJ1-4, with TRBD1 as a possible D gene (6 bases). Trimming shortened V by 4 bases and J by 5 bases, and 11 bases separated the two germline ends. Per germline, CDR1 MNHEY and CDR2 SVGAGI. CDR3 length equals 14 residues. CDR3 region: CASSSTGQNEKLFF. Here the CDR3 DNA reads TGTGCCAGCAGTTCGACAGGCCAGAATGAAAAACTGTTTTTT.

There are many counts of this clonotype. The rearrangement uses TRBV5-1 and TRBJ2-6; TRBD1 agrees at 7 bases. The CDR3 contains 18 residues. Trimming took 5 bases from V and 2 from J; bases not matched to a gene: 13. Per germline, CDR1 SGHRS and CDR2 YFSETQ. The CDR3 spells CASRPTTRTGAGANVLTF. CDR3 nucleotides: TGCGCCAGCAGGCCTACTACACGGACAGGTGCTGGGGCCAACGTCCTGACTTTC.

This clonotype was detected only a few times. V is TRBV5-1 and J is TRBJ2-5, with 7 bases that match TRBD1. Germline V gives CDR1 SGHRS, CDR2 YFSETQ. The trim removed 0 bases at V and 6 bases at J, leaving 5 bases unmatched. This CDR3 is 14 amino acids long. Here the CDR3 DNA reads TGCGCCAGCAGCTTGGCACAGGGGAGTAAGACCCAGTACTTC. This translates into CASSLAQGSKTQYF.

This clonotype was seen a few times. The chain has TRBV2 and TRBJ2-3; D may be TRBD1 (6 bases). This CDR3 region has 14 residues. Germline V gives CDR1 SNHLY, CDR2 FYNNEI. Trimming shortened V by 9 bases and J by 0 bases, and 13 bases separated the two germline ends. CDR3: CARTSGTSTDTQYF. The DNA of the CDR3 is TGTGCCAGGACGTCCGGGACAAGCACAGATACGCAGTATTTT.

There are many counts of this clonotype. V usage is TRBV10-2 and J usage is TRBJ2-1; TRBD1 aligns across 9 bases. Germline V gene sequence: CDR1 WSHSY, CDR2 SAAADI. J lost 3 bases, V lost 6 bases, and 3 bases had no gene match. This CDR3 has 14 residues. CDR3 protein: CASRPGQGYNEQFF. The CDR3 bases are TGCGCCAGCAGACCGGGACAGGGCTACAATGAGCAGTTCTTC.

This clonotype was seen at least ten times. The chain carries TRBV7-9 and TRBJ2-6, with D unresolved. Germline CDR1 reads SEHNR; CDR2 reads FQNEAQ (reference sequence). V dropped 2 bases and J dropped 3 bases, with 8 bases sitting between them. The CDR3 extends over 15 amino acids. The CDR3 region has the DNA TGTGCCAGCAGCTTAATCGCAGGTGGGGCCAACGTCCTGACTTTC. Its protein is CASSLIAGGANVLTF.